This T cell receptor (beta chain) came from a study of T cell responses to AZD1222 COVID-19 vaccine. Study results and limitations: White British people made up most donors, females outnumbered males, and clonal diversity was possibly underestimated. Only six AZD1222 recipients tested seropositive at baseline. Repertoire sampling was restricted to post-peak T cell response timepoints.

The method was immunoSEQ multiplex PCR; TCRdb's version includes in-frame clones alone and lacks a portion of them. The sample gives about 56,000 clones, over 75% of which show up once; more than 12% is in the top ten. Turning to this clone: As yet, its antigen is unknown.

The CDR3 covers 15 residues. Germline V gives CDR1 LGHNA, CDR2 YNFKEQ. The V gene end was trimmed by 3 bases and the J gene end by 0 bases; junction bases not matched to a gene: 3. V is TRBV4-2 and J is TRBJ1-1; 8 bases agree with TRBD1. This receptor was obtained from an adult in good health. The sequenced sample was peripheral blood, obtained on day 0 of AZD1222 vaccination. The CDR3 here is CASSHAQGVNTEAFF. The CDR3 coding sequence is TGTGCCAGCAGCCACGCACAGGGGGTGAACACTGAAGCTTTCTTT.